The sequence of this TCR beta chain was determined in a study of cytomegalovirus exposure and HLA in healthy donors. Per the germline V gene, CDR1 is MNHEY and CDR2 is SMNVEV (reference sequence). The CDR3 is 14 amino acids. V lost 2 bases to trimming and J lost 3 bases, with 8 bases between them. PCR was performed using 60 Vbeta and 13 Jbeta primers. Some clones are missing from TCRdb's copy, which holds only in-frame ones; the method was immunoSEQ multiplex PCR. The repertoire holds about 170,000 clones, about 80% seen once, with about 2.1% in the top ten. Input material: PBMCs. The chain is built from TRBV27 and TRBJ1-5; possible D gene TRBD1, 6 bases. The receptor's source is a female donor in good health and CMV-seronegative. CDR3 amino acids: CASSLQGHNQPQHF. For the CDR3, the DNA is TGTGCCAGCAGTTTACAGGGGCACAATCAGCCCCAGCATTTT.